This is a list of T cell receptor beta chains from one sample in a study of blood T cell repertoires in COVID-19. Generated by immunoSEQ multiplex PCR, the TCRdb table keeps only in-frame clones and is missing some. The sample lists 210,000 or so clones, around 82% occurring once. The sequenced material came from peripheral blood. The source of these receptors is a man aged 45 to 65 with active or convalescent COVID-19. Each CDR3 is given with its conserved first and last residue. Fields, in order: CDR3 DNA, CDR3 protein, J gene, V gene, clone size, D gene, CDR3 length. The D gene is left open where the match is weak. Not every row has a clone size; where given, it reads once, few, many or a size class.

CDR3nt: TGCAGCGTTGTATTAGCGGGGGACTTCACCGGGGAGCTGTTTTTT
CDR3aa: CSVVLAGDFTGELFF
j_gene: TRBJ2-2
v_gene: TRBV29-1
abundance: .
d_gene: TRBD2
len: 15

CDR3nt: TGTGCCTGGAGTGTAACCAGCTATGGCTACACCTTC
CDR3aa: CAWSVTSYGYTF
j_gene: TRBJ1-2
v_gene: TRBV30
abundance: .
d_gene: .
len: 12

CDR3nt: TGCGCCAGCAGCCAAGAGAGGGCACAGGGGGGAAATCAGCCCCAGCATTTT
CDR3aa: CASSQERAQGGNQPQHF
j_gene: TRBJ1-5
v_gene: TRBV4-3
abundance: .
d_gene: TRBD1
len: 17

CDR3nt: TGTGCCAGCGCTTGGGGGACAGGGAACTCCTACGAGCAGTACTTC
CDR3aa: CASAWGTGNSYEQYF
j_gene: TRBJ2-7
v_gene: TRBV7-6
abundance: .
d_gene: TRBD1
len: 15

CDR3nt: TGTGCCAGTAGTGGAGGACTAGCGGGCAGCGGGGAGCTGTTTTTT
CDR3aa: CASSGGLAGSGELFF
j_gene: TRBJ2-2
v_gene: TRBV19
abundance: .
d_gene: TRBD2
len: 15

CDR3nt: TGTGCCAGTACCCAGGGGGCTAGGGGAAGGGAAAAACTGTTTTTT
CDR3aa: CASTQGARGREKLFF
j_gene: TRBJ1-4
v_gene: TRBV9
abundance: .
d_gene: TRBD1
len: 15

CDR3nt: TGTGCCAGCAGCCGAACAGGGGGCCCTTCTGAAGCTTTCTTT
CDR3aa: CASSRTGGPSEAFF
j_gene: TRBJ1-1
v_gene: TRBV3-1/TRBV3-2
abundance: .
d_gene: TRBD1
len: 14

CDR3nt: TGTGCCAGCAGCTTAACTCTGGGACAGGTTGAGCAGTTCTTC
CDR3aa: CASSLTLGQVEQFF
j_gene: TRBJ2-1
v_gene: TRBV7-3
abundance: .
d_gene: TRBD1
len: 14

CDR3nt: TGTGCCAGCAGTTGGGCGGATACGCAGTATTTT
CDR3aa: CASSWADTQYF
j_gene: TRBJ2-3
v_gene: TRBV6-5
abundance: .
d_gene: .
len: 11

CDR3nt: TGTGCCAGTAGTTTCGGGGTTCGCTACGAGCAGTACTTC
CDR3aa: CASSFGVRYEQYF
j_gene: TRBJ2-7
v_gene: TRBV19
abundance: few
d_gene: .
len: 13

CDR3nt: TGTGCCAGCAGTCCATCACCCGGGGATGAGCAGTTCTTC
CDR3aa: CASSPSPGDEQFF
j_gene: TRBJ2-1
v_gene: TRBV28
abundance: .
d_gene: .
len: 13

CDR3nt: TGCGCCAGCAGCTTGGAACTAGCGGGAGTAAGAGAGCAGTACTTC
CDR3aa: CASSLELAGVREQYF
j_gene: TRBJ2-7
v_gene: TRBV5-1
abundance: few
d_gene: TRBD2
len: 15

CDR3nt: TGTGCCAGCAGCGTAGCCTCCTCTCTAGCGGGGTCTTTTGAGAATACGCAGTATTTT
CDR3aa: CASSVASSLAGSFENTQYF
j_gene: TRBJ2-3
v_gene: TRBV9
abundance: .
d_gene: TRBD2
len: 19

CDR3nt: TGTGCCGTCAGCGGGGGGACTAACACCGGGGAGCTGTTTTTT
CDR3aa: CAVSGGTNTGELFF
j_gene: TRBJ2-2
v_gene: TRBV24-1
abundance: .
d_gene: TRBD2
len: 14

CDR3nt: TGTGCCAGCAGCCGAGCGGGAGGGCCTTACAATGAGCAGTTCTTC
CDR3aa: CASSRAGGPYNEQFF
j_gene: TRBJ2-1
v_gene: TRBV11-3
abundance: .
d_gene: TRBD2
len: 15

CDR3nt: TGTGCCAGCAGCCTACAGACTAAAACCTACAATGAGCAGTTCTTC
CDR3aa: CASSLQTKTYNEQFF
j_gene: TRBJ2-1
v_gene: TRBV27
abundance: .
d_gene: .
len: 15

CDR3nt: TGCAGTGCTAGTGATCGAGGACAGGGGGCGTACGAGCAGTACTTC
CDR3aa: CSASDRGQGAYEQYF
j_gene: TRBJ2-7
v_gene: TRBV20-1
abundance: .
d_gene: TRBD1
len: 15

CDR3nt: TGCAGTGCTGTAGGCGGTGGAGGCTACACCTTC
CDR3aa: CSAVGGGGYTF
j_gene: TRBJ1-2
v_gene: TRBV20-1
abundance: once
d_gene: .
len: 11

CDR3nt: TGTGCCAGCAGTGAAATCCAGGACAGGGGGCTGGGTGAGCAGTTCTTC
CDR3aa: CASSEIQDRGLGEQFF
j_gene: TRBJ2-1
v_gene: TRBV6-1
abundance: .
d_gene: TRBD1
len: 16

CDR3nt: TGCGCCAGCAGTATGGGGAGAATGAACACCGGGGAGCTGTTTTTT
CDR3aa: CASSMGRMNTGELFF
j_gene: TRBJ2-2
v_gene: TRBV10-1
abundance: once
d_gene: .
len: 15

CDR3nt: TGCGCCAGCAGCATAGGGGGGGTTGAGCAGTTCTTC
CDR3aa: CASSIGGVEQFF
j_gene: TRBJ2-1
v_gene: TRBV5-1
abundance: .
d_gene: .
len: 12

CDR3nt: TGTGCCACCAGCAGAGAAAGGACAGGGGGCCGTCAGCCCCAGCATTTT
CDR3aa: CATSRERTGGRQPQHF
j_gene: TRBJ1-5
v_gene: TRBV15
abundance: .
d_gene: TRBD1
len: 16

CDR3nt: TGTGCCTTTACAGTACTAGCGGGATACAATGAGCAGTTCTTC
CDR3aa: CAFTVLAGYNEQFF
j_gene: TRBJ2-1
v_gene: TRBV30
abundance: .
d_gene: TRBD2
len: 14

CDR3nt: TGTGCCAGCAGTCGACTGTCGGCGAGGACGGGGAGTAACTATGGCTACACCTTC
CDR3aa: CASSRLSARTGSNYGYTF
j_gene: TRBJ1-2
v_gene: TRBV3-1/TRBV3-2
abundance: .
d_gene: .
len: 18

CDR3nt: TGTGCCAGCAGCTTAGGAGCAGATACGCAGTATTTT
CDR3aa: CASSLGADTQYF
j_gene: TRBJ2-3
v_gene: TRBV11-2
abundance: .
d_gene: .
len: 12

CDR3nt: TGTGCCAGTAGCGCCCCGGGACAGACAGTCTACGAGCAGTACTTC
CDR3aa: CASSAPGQTVYEQYF
j_gene: TRBJ2-7
v_gene: TRBV19
abundance: .
d_gene: TRBD1
len: 15

CDR3nt: TGTGCCAGCAGCTCCGGGACTATCTTCACAGATACGCAGTATTTT
CDR3aa: CASSSGTIFTDTQYF
j_gene: TRBJ2-3
v_gene: TRBV11-2
abundance: .
d_gene: TRBD2
len: 15

CDR3nt: TGTGCCATCAGTTACGGTACTGGCTACACCTTC
CDR3aa: CAISYGTGYTF
j_gene: TRBJ1-2
v_gene: TRBV10-3
abundance: few
d_gene: .
len: 11